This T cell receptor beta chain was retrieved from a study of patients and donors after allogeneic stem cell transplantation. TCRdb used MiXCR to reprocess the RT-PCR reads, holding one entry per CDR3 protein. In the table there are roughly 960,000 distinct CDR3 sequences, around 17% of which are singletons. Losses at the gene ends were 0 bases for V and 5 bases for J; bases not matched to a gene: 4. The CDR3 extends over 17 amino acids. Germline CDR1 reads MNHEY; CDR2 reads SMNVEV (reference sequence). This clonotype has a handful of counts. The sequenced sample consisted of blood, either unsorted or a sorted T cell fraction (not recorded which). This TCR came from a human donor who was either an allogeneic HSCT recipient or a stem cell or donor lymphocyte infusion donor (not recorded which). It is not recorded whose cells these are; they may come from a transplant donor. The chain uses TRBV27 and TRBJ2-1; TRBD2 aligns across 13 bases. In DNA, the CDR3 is TGTGCCAGCAGTTTATCCTGGACTAGCGGGGGCCACAATGAGCAGTTCTTC. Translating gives CASSLSWTSGGHNEQFF.